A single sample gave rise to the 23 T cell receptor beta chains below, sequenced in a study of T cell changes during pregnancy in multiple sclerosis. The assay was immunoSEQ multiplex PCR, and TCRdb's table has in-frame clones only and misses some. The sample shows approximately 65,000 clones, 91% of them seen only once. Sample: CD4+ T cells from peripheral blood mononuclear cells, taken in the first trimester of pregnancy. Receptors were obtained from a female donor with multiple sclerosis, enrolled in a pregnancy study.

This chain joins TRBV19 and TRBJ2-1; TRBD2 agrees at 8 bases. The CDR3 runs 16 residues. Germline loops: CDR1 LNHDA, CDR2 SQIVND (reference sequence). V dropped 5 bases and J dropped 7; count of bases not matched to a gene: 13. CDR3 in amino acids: CASSSLGGGHGNEQFF. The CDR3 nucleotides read TGTGCCAGTAGTTCTCTAGGCGGGGGGCACGGAAATGAGCAGTTCTTC.

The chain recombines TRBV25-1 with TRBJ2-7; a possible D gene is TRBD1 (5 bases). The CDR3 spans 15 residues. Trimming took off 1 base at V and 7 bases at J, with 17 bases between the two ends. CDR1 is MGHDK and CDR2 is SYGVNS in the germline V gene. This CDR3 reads CASSEFRYPKGEQYF. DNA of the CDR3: TGTGCCAGCAGTGAATTCAGGTATCCCAAGGGGGAGCAGTACTTC.

CDR3 sequence: CASSLGGTYEQYF. Here the CDR3 DNA reads TGTGCCAGCAGTTTAGGCGGGACCTACGAGCAGTACTTC. This chain uses TRBV28 with TRBJ2-7; a possible D gene is TRBD2 (6 bases). From germline, CDR1 is MDHEN and CDR2 SYDVKM. Trimming cost V 2 bases and J 2 bases, with 7 bases left between them. The CDR3 covers 13 residues. Combining the CDR3 with reference TRBV28 and TRBJ2-7 gives the whole variable domain DVKVTQSSRYLVKRTGEKVFLECVQDMDHENMFWYRQDPGLGLRLIYFSYDVKMKEKGDIPEGYSVSREKKERFSLILESASTNQTSMYLCASSLGGTYEQYFGPGTRLTVT.

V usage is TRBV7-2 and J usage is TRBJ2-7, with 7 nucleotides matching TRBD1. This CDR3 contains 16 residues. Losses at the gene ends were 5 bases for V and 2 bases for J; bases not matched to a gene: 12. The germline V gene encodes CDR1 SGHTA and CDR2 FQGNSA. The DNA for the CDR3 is TGTGCCAGCAGCCTGCCCAGGGACAGCCAAACCTACGAGCAGTACTTC. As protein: CASSLPRDSQTYEQYF.

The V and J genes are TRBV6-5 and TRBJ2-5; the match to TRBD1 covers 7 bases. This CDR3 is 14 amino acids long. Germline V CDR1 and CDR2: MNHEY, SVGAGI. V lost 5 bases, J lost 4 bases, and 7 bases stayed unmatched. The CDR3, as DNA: TGTGCCAGCAGTCGCCGGACAGGTAGAGAGACCCAGTACTTC. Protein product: CASSRRTGRETQYF.

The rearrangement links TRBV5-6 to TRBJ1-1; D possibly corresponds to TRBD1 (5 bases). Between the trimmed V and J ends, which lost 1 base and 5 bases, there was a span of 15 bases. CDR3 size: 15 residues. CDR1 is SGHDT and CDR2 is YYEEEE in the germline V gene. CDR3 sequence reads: CASSLWWGGHTEAFF. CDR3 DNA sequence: TGTGCCAGCAGCTTGTGGTGGGGGGGTCATACTGAAGCTTTCTTT.

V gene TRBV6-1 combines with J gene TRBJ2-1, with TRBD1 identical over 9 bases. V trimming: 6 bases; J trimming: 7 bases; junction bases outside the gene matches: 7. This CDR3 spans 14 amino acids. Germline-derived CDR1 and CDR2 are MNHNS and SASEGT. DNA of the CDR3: TGTGCCAGCAGCCGGGACAGGGAAAGAAATGAGCAGTTCTTC. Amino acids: CASSRDRERNEQFF.

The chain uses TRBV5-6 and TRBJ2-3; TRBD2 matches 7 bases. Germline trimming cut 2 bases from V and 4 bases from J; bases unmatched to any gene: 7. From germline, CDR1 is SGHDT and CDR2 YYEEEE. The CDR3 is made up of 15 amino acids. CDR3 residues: CASSFIALAADTQYF. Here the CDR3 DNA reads TGTGCCAGCAGCTTCATCGCGCTAGCGGCAGATACGCAGTATTTT.

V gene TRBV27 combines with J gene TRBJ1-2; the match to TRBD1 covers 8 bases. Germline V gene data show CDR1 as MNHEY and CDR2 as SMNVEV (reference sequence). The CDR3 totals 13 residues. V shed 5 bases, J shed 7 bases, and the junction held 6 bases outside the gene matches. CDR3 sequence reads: CASSRQGSIGYTF. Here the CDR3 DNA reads TGTGCCAGCAGTCGACAGGGGTCGATTGGCTACACCTTC.

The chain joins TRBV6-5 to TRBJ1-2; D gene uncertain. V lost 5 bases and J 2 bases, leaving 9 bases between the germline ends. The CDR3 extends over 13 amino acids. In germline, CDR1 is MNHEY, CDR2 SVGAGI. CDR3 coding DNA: TGTGCCAGCAGTCTACTTTCCAACTATGGCTACACCTTC. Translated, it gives CASSLLSNYGYTF.

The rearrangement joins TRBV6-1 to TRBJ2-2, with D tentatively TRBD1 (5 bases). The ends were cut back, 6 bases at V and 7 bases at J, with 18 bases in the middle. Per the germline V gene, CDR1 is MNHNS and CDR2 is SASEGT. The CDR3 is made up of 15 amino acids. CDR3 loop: CASSDRPPGFGELFF. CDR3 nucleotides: TGTGCCAGCAGCGATCGGCCCCCAGGGTTCGGGGAGCTGTTTTTT.

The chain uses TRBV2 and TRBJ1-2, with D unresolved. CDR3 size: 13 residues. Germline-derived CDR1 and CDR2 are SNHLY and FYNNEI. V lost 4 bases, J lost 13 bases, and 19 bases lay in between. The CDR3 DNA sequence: TGTGCCAGCAGTGTAGAGTCCCCCGCTTCCGGCACCTTC. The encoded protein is CASSVESPASGTF.

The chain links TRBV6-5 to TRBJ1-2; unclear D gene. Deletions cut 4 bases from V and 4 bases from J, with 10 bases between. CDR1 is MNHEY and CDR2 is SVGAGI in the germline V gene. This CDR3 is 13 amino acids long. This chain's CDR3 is CASSFRELYGYTF. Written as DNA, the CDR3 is TGTGCCAGCAGTTTCCGGGAGCTCTATGGCTACACCTTC.

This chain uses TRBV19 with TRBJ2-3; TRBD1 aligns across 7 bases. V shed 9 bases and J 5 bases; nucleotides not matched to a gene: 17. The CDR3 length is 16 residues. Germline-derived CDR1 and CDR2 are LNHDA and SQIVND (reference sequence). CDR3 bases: TGTGCCAGCCTGGGCAAGACAGGGAGTGGAGGAGATACGCAGTATTTT. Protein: CASLGKTGSGGDTQYF.

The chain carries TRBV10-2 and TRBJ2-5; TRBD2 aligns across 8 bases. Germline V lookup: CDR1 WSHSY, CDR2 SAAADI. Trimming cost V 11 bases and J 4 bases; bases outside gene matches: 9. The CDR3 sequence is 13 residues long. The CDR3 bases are TGCGCCTCCACAGGTCGGGGGGGAGAGACCCAGTACTTC. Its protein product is CASTGRGGETQYF.

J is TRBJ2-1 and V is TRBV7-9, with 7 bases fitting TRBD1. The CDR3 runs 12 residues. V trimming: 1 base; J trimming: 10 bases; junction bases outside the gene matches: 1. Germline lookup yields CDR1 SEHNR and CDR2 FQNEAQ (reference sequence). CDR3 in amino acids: CASSLVQGEQFF. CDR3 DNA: TGTGCCAGCAGCTTAGTACAGGGGGAGCAGTTCTTC.

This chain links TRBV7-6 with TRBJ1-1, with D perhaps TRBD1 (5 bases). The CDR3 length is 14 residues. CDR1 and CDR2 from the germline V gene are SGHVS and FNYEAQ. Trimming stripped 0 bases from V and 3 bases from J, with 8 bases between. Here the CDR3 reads CASSLAPRDTEAFF. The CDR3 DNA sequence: TGTGCCAGCAGCTTAGCACCCAGGGACACTGAAGCTTTCTTT.

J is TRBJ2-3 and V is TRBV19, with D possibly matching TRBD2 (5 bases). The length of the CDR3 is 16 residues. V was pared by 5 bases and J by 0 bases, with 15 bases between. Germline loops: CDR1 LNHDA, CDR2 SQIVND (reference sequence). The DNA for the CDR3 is TGTGCCAGTAGTGTTCGGACGGGGAGAAGCACAGATACGCAGTATTTT. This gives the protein CASSVRTGRSTDTQYF.

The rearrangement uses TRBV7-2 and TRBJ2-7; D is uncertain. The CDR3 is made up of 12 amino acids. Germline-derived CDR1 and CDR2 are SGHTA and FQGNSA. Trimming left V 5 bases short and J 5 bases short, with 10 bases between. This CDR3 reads CASSPHRDEQYF. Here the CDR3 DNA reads TGTGCCAGCAGCCCCCATCGGGACGAGCAGTACTTC.

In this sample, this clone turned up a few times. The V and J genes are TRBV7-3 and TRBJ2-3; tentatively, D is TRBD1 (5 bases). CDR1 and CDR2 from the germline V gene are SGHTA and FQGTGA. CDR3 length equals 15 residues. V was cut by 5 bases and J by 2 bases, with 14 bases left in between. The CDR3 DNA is TGTGCCAGCAGCCCTCAAGGGGCCCACACAGATACGCAGTATTTT. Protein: CASSPQGAHTDTQYF.

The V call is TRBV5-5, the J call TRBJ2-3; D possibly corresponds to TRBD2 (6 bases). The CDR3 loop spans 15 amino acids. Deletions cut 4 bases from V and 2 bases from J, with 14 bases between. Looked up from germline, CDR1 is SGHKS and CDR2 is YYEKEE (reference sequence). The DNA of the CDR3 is TGTGCCAGCAGCGGCGGGATCCATCTCACAGATACGCAGTATTTT. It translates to CASSGGIHLTDTQYF.

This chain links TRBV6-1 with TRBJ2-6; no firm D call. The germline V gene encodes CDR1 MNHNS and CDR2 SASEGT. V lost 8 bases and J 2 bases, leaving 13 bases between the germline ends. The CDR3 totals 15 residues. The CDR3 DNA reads TGTGCCAGCGTTAGAGAGGCGGCTGGGGCCAACGTCCTGACTTTC. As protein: CASVREAAGANVLTF.

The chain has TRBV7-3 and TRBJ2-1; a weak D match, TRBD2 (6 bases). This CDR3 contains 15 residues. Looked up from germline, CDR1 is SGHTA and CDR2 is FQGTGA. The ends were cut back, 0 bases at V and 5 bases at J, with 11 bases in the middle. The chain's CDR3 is CASSLTRTGDNEQFF. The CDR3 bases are TGTGCCAGCAGCTTAACGCGGACGGGGGACAATGAGCAGTTCTTC.